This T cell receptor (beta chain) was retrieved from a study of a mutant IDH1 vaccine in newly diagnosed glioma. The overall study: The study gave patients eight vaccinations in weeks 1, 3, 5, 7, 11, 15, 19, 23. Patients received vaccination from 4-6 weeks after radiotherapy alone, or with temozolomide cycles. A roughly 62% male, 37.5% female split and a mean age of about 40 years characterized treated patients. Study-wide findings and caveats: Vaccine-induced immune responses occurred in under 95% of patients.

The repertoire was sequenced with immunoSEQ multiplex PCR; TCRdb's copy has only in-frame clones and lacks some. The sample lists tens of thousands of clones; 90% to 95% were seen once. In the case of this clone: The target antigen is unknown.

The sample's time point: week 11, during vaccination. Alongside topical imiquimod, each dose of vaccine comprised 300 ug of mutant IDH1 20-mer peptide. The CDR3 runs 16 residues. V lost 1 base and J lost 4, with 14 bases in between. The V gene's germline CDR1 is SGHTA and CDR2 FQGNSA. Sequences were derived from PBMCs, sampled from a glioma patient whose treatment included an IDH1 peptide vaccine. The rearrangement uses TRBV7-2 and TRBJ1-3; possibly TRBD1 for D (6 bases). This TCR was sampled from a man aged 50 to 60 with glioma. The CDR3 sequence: CASSLGGGARGNTIYF. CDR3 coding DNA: TGTGCCAGCAGCTTAGGAGGGGGGGCGAGAGGAAACACCATATATTTT.